The sequence of this T cell receptor (beta chain) was determined in a study of shared clonotypes between healthy human individuals. General observations from the study: Naive subsets typically showed greater estimated richness than memory subsets. Clonotypes not shared had lower generation probabilities than those common to all four donors.

Only in-frame clones appear in the TCRdb table, and some are missing; sequencing was by immunoSEQ multiplex PCR. The sample lists under 300,000 clones; 50% to 75% were seen once. Details on this clone: Its matching antigen is unknown.

The CDR3 runs to 14 residues. Trimming removed 1 base at V and 10 bases at J, with 14 bases between. Germline CDR1 reads SGHAT; CDR2 reads FQNNGV. The TCR was taken from a man aged 25-45 years in good health. The sequenced sample was memory CD4+ T cells sorted from blood. Indicated subset: CD45RA-negative fraction. The chain has TRBV11-2 and TRBJ2-1; tentatively, D is TRBD2 (6 bases). In nucleotides, the CDR3 is TGTGCCAGCAGCTTAGCCCTAGCGTCTAACGAGCAGTTCTTC. It translates to CASSLALASNEQFF.